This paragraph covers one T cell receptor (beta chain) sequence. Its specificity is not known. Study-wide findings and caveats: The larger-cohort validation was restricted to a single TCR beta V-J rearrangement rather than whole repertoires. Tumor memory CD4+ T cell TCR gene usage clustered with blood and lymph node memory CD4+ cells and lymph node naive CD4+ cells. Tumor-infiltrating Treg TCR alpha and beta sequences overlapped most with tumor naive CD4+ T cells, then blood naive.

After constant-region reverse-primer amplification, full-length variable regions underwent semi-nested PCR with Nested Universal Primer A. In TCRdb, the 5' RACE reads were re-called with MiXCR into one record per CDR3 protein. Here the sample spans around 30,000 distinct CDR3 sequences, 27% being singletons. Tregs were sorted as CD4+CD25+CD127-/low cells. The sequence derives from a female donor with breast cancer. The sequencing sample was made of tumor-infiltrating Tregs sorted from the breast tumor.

Here the CDR3 reads CASSSLLSRTDRQFF. The CDR3 coding sequence is TGTGCCAGCAGCTCCCTCCTATCGAGGACCGATAGGCAGTTCTTC. V usage is TRBV5-4 and J usage is TRBJ2-1; the D is unclear. The CDR3 spans 15 residues. Trimming cost V 3 bases and J 12 bases, with 22 bases left between them. CDR1 is SGHNT, CDR2 YYREEE, per germline (reference sequence).